Described below is a single T cell receptor (beta chain) sequence and its context. The data derive from a study of blood T cell repertoires in COVID-19. The wider study: Sites in the United States, Italy and Spain provided acute and convalescent COVID-19 samples. Sources were T cells, B-cell-depleted T cells, or PBMCs; the material itself was cDNA or gDNA.

Original processing notes: Amplification of reference gene primers provided the estimated nucleated cell counts. Sequencing used immunoSEQ multiplex PCR; TCRdb keeps in-frame clones, though not all of them. That table is the source of V, J and clone size, and D and trimming were worked out from the DNA. The table shows about 50,000 clones, with roughly nine tenths occurring only once. Germline V CDR1 and CDR2: MNHNS, SASEGT. V lost 1 base to trimming and J lost 8 bases; unmatched junction nucleotides: 10. The CDR3 runs 15 residues. This TCR was sampled from a human donor in a cohort sampled during active COVID-19. The chain has TRBV6-1 and TRBJ1-1, with 7 bases matching TRBD1. The sequenced sample consisted of peripheral blood. The CDR3 sequence: CASSEVTGAYREAFF. The CDR3, as DNA: TGTGCCAGCAGTGAAGTAACAGGGGCCTATCGCGAAGCTTTCTTT.